This T cell receptor beta chain was identified during a study of T cell responses to AZD1222 COVID-19 vaccine. The V end lost 5 bases, the J end lost 6 bases, and 15 bases lay between the germline ends. Per the germline V gene, CDR1 is SGHTA and CDR2 is FQGNSA. The CDR3 is 14 residues long. General study results and limits: Across spike, vaccine-associated CD4 TCRs were found, dominant at 160-218 and 743-854. Donors in the cohort were predominantly white British and more often female, and clonal diversity was possibly underestimated. A reported finding is that nearly half of spike-specific TCRs target unmutated variant regions.

A remark on this clone: Its antigen is still unknown.

Measured with immunoSEQ multiplex PCR; TCRdb has only the in-frame clones, and not every one. The sample has roughly 140,000 clones, 88% seen once. V is TRBV7-2 and J is TRBJ2-3; possibly TRBD2 for D (5 bases). The material sequenced was peripheral blood, taken on day 0 of AZD1222 vaccination. This clonotype was sampled from an adult in good health. In DNA form, the CDR3 reads TGTGCCAGCAGCAGCTTCGGGATTTTGGATACGCAGTATTTT. Translated: CASSSFGILDTQYF.